The 15 T cell receptor beta chains below come from one sample, sequenced in a study of immune cell composition in non-small cell lung cancer. Generated by immunoSEQ multiplex PCR, the TCRdb table keeps only in-frame clones and is missing some. The table has about 4,000 clones, 65% to 75% seen once; the top ten hold 25% to 30%. The sequenced sample consisted of lung tumor tissue. Source of these receptors: a human donor with non-small cell lung cancer.

V and J are TRBV5-1 and TRBJ2-2; D perhaps matches TRBD2 (6 bases). This CDR3 contains 14 residues. Per the germline V gene, CDR1 is SGHRS and CDR2 is YFSETQ. Trimming removed 5 bases at V and 6 bases at J, with 14 bases between. CDR3 in amino acids: CASRSGVGAGELFF. The CDR3 DNA reads TGCGCCAGCAGATCGGGAGTAGGGGCCGGGGAGCTGTTTTTT.

This clone was seen just once. This sample includes further DNA sequences coding for the same CDR3. The genes are TRBV27 and TRBJ1-3; D might be TRBD1 (5 bases). V gave up 6 bases and J gave up 0 bases, with 15 bases separating them. The CDR3 length is 16 residues. CDR1 is MNHEY and CDR2 is SMNVEV in the germline V gene (reference sequence). The DNA of the CDR3 is TGTGCCAGCAGGAGGGGCGGGGGGAGCTCTGGAAACACCATATATTTT. This sequence encodes CASRRGGGSSGNTIYF.

This clone turned up a few times. The CDR3 spells CASSFQGNTEAFF. CDR3 DNA sequence: TGTGCCAGCAGTTTTCAGGGGAACACTGAAGCTTTCTTT. The chain joins TRBV27 to TRBJ1-1, with D perhaps TRBD1 (5 bases). The CDR3 length is 13 residues. Per germline, CDR1 MNHEY and CDR2 SMNVEV (reference sequence). With 3 bases removed from V and 1 base from J, the gap between germline ends came to 6 bases.

The rearrangement uses TRBV18 and TRBJ2-3, with D perhaps matching TRBD2 (5 bases). The CDR3 has 16 residues. Trimming cost V 3 bases and J 1 base, with 14 bases left between them. CDR1 and CDR2 (germline): KGHSH, LQKENI. The CDR3 nucleotides read TGTGCCAGCTCACCTGGTTCGAATAGCGGCACAGATACGCAGTATTTT. It codes for CASSPGSNSGTDTQYF. Together with reference TRBV18 and TRBJ2-3, the CDR3 gives the full variable domain: NAGVMQNPRHLVRRRGQEARLRCSPMKGHSHVYWYRQLPEEGLKFMVYLQKENIIDESGMPKERFSAEFPKEGPSILRIQQVVRGDSAAYFCASSPGSNSGTDTQYFGPGTRLTVL.

Only a few counts were recorded for this clone. This chain connects TRBV7-9 to TRBJ2-7, with 8 bases that match TRBD1. The CDR3 is 15 residues long. Germline lookup yields CDR1 SEHNR and CDR2 FQNEAQ (reference sequence). With 8 bases clipped from V and 4 bases from J, the junction kept 13 bases outside the gene matches. CDR3: CASATKDRGWYEQYF. The CDR3 DNA follows: TGTGCCAGCGCGACCAAAGACAGGGGTTGGTACGAGCAGTACTTC.

The chain combines TRBV5-1 with TRBJ2-5; TRBD1 matches 7 bases. Germline V gives CDR1 SGHRS, CDR2 YFSETQ. Germline trimming cut 4 bases from V and 2 bases from J; bases unmatched to any gene: 8. CDR3 length equals 15 residues. The CDR3 coding sequence is TGCGCCAGCAGCAACCAGGGACAGCCGCAAGAGACCCAGTACTTC. As protein: CASSNQGQPQETQYF. Filled out from reference TRBV5-1 and TRBJ2-5, the complete variable domain reads KAGVTQTPRYLIKTRGQQVTLSCSPISGHRSVSWYQQTPGQGLQFLFEYFSETQRNKGNFPGRFSGRQFSNSRSEMNVSTLELGDSALYLCASSNQGQPQETQYFGPGTRLLVL.

J is TRBJ2-5 and V is TRBV4-2, with TRBD2 matching 13 bases. The V gene end was trimmed by 4 bases and the J gene end by 2 bases; junction bases not matched to a gene: 4. Germline CDR1 and CDR2: LGHNA and YNFKEQ. The length of the CDR3 is 16 residues. In DNA form, the CDR3 reads TGTGCCAGCAGCCTGACTAGCGGGAGGCCGCAAGAGACCCAGTACTTC. It translates to CASSLTSGRPQETQYF.

The V gene is TRBV11-3, the J gene TRBJ1-6, with 10 bases fitting TRBD1. CDR1 SGHNT and CDR2 YENEEA come from the germline V gene. This CDR3 region has 14 residues. V lost 5 bases to trimming and J lost 10 bases; unmatched junction nucleotides: 5. For the CDR3, the DNA is TGTGCCAGCAGCCTCGGACAGGGGGGATCACCCCTCCACTTT. Encoded protein: CASSLGQGGSPLHF.

This clone was seen only a few times. The chain is built from TRBV18 and TRBJ2-7; D possibly corresponds to TRBD1 (6 bases). V lost 3 bases and J 4 bases, leaving 19 bases between the germline ends. The CDR3 consists of 16 residues. Per germline, CDR1 KGHSH and CDR2 LQKENI. Here the CDR3 reads CASSPPQGSRTYEQYF. Here the CDR3 DNA reads TGTGCCAGCTCACCCCCCCAGGGGAGTAGGACGTACGAGCAGTACTTC.

The gene calls are TRBV5-1 and TRBJ2-1; 11 bases map to TRBD1. Trimming took 2 bases from V and 8 from J; bases not matched to a gene: 6. The CDR3 is made up of 15 amino acids. Germline values: CDR1 SGHRS, CDR2 YFSETQ. Written as DNA, the CDR3 is TGCGCCAGCAGCTTTAGGGACAGGGGGTTCGATGAGCAGTTCTTC. Translating it yields CASSFRDRGFDEQFF.

The rearrangement uses TRBV5-1 and TRBJ2-5; perhaps TRBD2 as D (7 bases). The CDR3 is 15 amino acids. The V and J ends lost 4 bases and 3 bases respectively, with 16 bases between them. CDR1 SGHRS and CDR2 YFSETQ come from the germline V gene. For the CDR3, the DNA is TGCGCCAGCAGCCCCTCGGGGGGCAACGAAGAGACCCAGTACTTC. It specifies CASSPSGGNEETQYF. Variable domain in full (rest from reference TRBV5-1 and TRBJ2-5): KAGVTQTPRYLIKTRGQQVTLSCSPISGHRSVSWYQQTPGQGLQFLFEYFSETQRNKGNFPGRFSGRQFSNSRSEMNVSTLELGDSALYLCASSPSGGNEETQYFGPGTRLLVL.

This clone was detected a few times. For the CDR3, the DNA is TGTGCCAGCAGTGCTTCCAGCGGGTCCCACAATGAGCAGTTCTTC. Protein: CASSASSGSHNEQFF. This rearrangement joins TRBV6-4 to TRBJ2-1; D may be TRBD2 (6 bases). The CDR3 contains 15 residues. Between the trimmed V and J ends, which lost 4 bases and 5 bases, there was a span of 15 bases. Per the germline V gene, CDR1 is MRHNA and CDR2 is SNTAGT.

The chain has TRBV10-2 and TRBJ2-3; 11 bases map to TRBD1. Germline V gene sequence: CDR1 WSHSY, CDR2 SAAADI. This CDR3 has 15 amino acids. The V gene end was trimmed by 4 bases and the J gene end by 4 bases; junction bases not matched to a gene: 4. The CDR3 protein is CASSGTGGFSDTQYF. The CDR3 nucleotides are TGCGCCAGCAGTGGGACAGGGGGCTTTTCAGATACGCAGTATTTT.

CDR3 amino acids: CASCRQGVSTYTGELFF. CDR3 DNA sequence: TGTGCCAGCTGTCGTCAGGGGGTCTCTACTTACACCGGGGAGCTGTTTTTT. The chain combines TRBV7-8 with TRBJ2-2, with 7 bases lining up with TRBD1. V was clipped by 8 bases and J by 3 bases; unmatched bases: 15. Germline V lookup: CDR1 SGHVS, CDR2 FQNEAQ. CDR3 length: 17 amino acids.

V usage is TRBV6-5 and J usage is TRBJ2-1; 7 bases match TRBD1. The CDR3 loop spans 15 amino acids. CDR1 and CDR2 from the germline V gene are MNHEY and SVGAGI. The J segment lost 8 bases and the V segment lost 7 bases, leaving 14 bases of the junction unmatched. CDR3 DNA: TGTGCCAGCAATTTAGGGGACAGATTGGACGATGAGCAGTTCTTC. Translating gives CASNLGDRLDDEQFF.